This entry concerns a single T cell receptor beta chain. The antigen is not known. This sample was included in a study of fetal regulatory T cell absence and autoimmunity. Overall study findings and caveats: Broadly similar TRB gene family usage was seen in pancreas and cord blood. Antigen-driven pancreatic autoimmunity before birth in IPEX was inferred from oligoclonal enrichment. Some top pancreas TCR clones were over 85-fold enriched versus cord blood.

This was a survey-level run. Clones were sequenced by immunoSEQ multiplex PCR, and TCRdb holds only the in-frame ones, with some missing. The sample lists 45,000 to 50,000 clones; around 83% were seen once. The germline gives CDR1 MNHEY, CDR2 SMNVEV (reference sequence). V lost 2 bases, J lost 5 bases, and 13 bases lay in between. The CDR3 covers 14 residues. Sequenced: cord blood. This chain links TRBV27 with TRBJ2-7; weak D call: TRBD2 (6 bases). The receptor's source is a newborn boy with IPEX syndrome. The CDR3 loop is CASSLTGRLDEQYF. The CDR3 DNA reads TGTGCCAGCAGTTTAACGGGGAGGCTTGACGAGCAGTACTTC.